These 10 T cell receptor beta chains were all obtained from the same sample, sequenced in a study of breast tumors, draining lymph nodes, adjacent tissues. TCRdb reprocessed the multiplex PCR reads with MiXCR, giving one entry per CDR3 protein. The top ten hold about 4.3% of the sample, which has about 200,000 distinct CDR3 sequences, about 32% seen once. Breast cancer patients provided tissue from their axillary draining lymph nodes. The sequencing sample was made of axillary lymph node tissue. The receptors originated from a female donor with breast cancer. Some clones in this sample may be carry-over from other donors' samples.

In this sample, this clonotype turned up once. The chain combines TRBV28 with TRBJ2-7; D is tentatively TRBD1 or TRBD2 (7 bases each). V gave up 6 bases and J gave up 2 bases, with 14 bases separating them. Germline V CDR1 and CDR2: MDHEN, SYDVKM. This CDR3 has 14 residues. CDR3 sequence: CASRGGDRTYEQYF. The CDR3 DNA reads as TGTGCCAGCAGGGGGGGGGACAGAACCTACGAGCAGTACTTC.

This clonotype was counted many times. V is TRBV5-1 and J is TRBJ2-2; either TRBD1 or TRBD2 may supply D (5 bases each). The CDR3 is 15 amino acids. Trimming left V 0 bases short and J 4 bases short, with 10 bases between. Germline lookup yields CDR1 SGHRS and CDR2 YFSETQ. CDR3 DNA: TGCGCCAGCAGCTTGGCCGGGGCAGCCACCGGGGAGCTGTTTTTT. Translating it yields CASSLAGAATGELFF.

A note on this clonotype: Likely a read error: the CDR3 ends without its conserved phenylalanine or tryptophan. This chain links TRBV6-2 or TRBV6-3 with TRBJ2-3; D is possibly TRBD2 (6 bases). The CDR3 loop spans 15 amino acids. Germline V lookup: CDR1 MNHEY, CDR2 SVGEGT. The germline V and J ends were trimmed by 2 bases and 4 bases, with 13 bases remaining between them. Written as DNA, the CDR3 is TGTGCCAGCAGTTACGTCGGGAGTCTCGCAGATACGCAGTATCTT. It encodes CASSYVGSLADTQYL.

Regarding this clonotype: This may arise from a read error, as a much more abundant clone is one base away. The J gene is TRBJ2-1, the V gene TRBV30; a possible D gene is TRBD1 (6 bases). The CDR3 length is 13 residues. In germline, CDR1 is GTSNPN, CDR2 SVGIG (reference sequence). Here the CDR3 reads CVGTLGWENEQFF. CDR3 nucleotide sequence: TGTGTCGGGACACTAGGGTGGGAGAATGAGCAGTTCTTC.

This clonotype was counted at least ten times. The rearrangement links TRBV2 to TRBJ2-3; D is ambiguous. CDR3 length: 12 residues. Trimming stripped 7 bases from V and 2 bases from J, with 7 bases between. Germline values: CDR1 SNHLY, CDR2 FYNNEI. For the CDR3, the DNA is TGTGCCAGCAATAGACTCACAGATACGCAGTATTTT. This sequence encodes CASNRLTDTQYF.

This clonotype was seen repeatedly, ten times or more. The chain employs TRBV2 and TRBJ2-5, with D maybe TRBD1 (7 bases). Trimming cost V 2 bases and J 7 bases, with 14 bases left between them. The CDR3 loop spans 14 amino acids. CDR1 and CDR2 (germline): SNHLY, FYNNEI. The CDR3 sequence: CASSELNQGGTQYF. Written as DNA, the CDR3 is TGTGCCAGCAGTGAATTAAACCAGGGGGGGACCCAGTACTTC.

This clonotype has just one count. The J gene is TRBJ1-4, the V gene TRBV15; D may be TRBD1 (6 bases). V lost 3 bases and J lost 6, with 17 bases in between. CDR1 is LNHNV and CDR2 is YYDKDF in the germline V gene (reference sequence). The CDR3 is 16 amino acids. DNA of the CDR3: TGTGCCACCAGCAGTTTGAATAAGGGGGGCGATGAAAAACTGTTTTTT. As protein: CATSSLNKGGDEKLFF.

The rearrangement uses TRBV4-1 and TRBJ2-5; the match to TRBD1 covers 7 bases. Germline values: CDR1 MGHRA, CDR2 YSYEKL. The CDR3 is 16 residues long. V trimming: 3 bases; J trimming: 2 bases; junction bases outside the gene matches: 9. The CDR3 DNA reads TGCGCCAGCAGCCAGACAACAGGGGAAAAACAAGAGACCCAGTACTTC. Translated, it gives CASSQTTGEKQETQYF.

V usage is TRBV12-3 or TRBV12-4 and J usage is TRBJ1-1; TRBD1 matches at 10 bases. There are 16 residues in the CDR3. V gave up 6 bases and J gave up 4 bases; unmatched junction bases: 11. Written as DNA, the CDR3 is TGTGCCAGCAGCCCCGGGACAGGGGACGGCGGCACTGAAGCTTTCTTT. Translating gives CASSPGTGDGGTEAFF.

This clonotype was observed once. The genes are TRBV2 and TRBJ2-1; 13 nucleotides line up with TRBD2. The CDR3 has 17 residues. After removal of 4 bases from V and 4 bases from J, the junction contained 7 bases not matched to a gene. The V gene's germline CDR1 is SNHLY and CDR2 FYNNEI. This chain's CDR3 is CASSVRTSGGQYNEQFF. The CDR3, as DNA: TGTGCCAGCAGTGTTCGGACTAGCGGGGGCCAATACAATGAGCAGTTCTTC.